This TCR beta chain was sequenced in a study of cytomegalovirus exposure and HLA in healthy donors. Amplification used 60 Vbeta primers and 13 Jbeta primers. Only in-frame clones appear in the TCRdb table, and some are missing; sequencing was by immunoSEQ multiplex PCR. Of roughly 95,000 clones listed, over 60% are singletons. Germline values: CDR1 ENHRY, CDR2 SYGVKD. V was pared by 2 bases and J by 3 bases, with 14 bases between. CDR3 size: 15 residues. The donors, nominally healthy at sampling, likely had unrecorded immune exposures. Sequencing was performed on PBMCs. The chain recombines TRBV10-3 with TRBJ2-7, with D perhaps matching TRBD2 (5 bases). This clonotype originated in a man aged 30 to 45 in good health and CMV-seropositive. CDR3 in DNA: TGTGCCATCAGTGAGGTTGGGAGAGGATTCTACGAGCAGTACTTC. Its translation is CAISEVGRGFYEQYF.